One sample yielded the 12 T cell receptor beta chains listed below, sequenced in a study of blood T cell repertoires in COVID-19. Using immunoSEQ multiplex PCR, the repertoire was profiled, and TCRdb retains in-frame clones only, with some absent. The sample yields about 260,000 clones, about 87% seen once. Sequenced input: peripheral blood. These receptors were obtained from a woman aged 40 to 50 who had recovered from COVID-19.

The chain uses TRBV12-5 and TRBJ2-1; 11 nucleotides agree with TRBD2. This CDR3 has 18 amino acids. CDR1 and CDR2 from the germline V gene are LGHNT and FRNRAP. V lost 2 bases and J lost 4; bases outside the gene matches: 10. Here the CDR3 reads CASGLFGTSGSRYNEQFF. CDR3 coding DNA: TGTGCTAGTGGTTTGTTCGGGACTAGCGGCTCTCGATACAATGAGCAGTTCTTC.

V is TRBV27 and J is TRBJ2-2, with a possible D match to TRBD2 (5 bases). The germline V gene encodes CDR1 MNHEY and CDR2 SMNVEV (reference sequence). V lost 5 bases and J lost 2, with 18 bases in between. This CDR3 is 17 amino acids long. CDR3 sequence (DNA): TGTGCCAGCAGTCCACGGGAAGGACGGTCTAACACCGGGGAGCTGTTTTTT. This encodes CASSPREGRSNTGELFF.

Concerning this clone itself: Other DNA sequences from this sample encode an identical CDR3 as well. The chain recombines TRBV5-1 with TRBJ2-5; D gene unclear. The CDR3 runs to 13 residues. Germline loops: CDR1 SGHRS, CDR2 YFSETQ. V was shortened by 4 bases and J by 2 bases, with 9 bases between the two germline ends. CDR3 in amino acids: CASSLGSQETQYF. DNA for the CDR3: TGCGCCAGCAGCCTCGGGTCGCAAGAGACCCAGTACTTC.

This clone was detected once. The V gene is TRBV19, the J gene TRBJ2-7; D is possibly TRBD2 (6 bases). Germline V lookup: CDR1 LNHDA, CDR2 SQIVND (reference sequence). Between the trimmed V and J ends, which lost 6 bases and 2 bases, there was a span of 17 bases. The CDR3 has 15 amino acids. The CDR3 DNA follows: TGTGCCAGTAGACCCCAGGCGGGGCTTACCTACGAGCAGTACTTC. Translated: CASRPQAGLTYEQYF.

The chain links TRBV7-9 to TRBJ1-6; 8 nucleotides align to TRBD1. The germline V gene has CDR1 SEHNR and CDR2 FQNEAQ (reference sequence). The CDR3 runs 18 residues. V lost 0 bases, J lost 4 bases, and 8 bases stayed unmatched. CDR3 coding DNA: TGTGCCAGCAGCTTAGCGGTTTTCCAGGGGGCTTATAATTCACCCCTCCACTTT. It encodes CASSLAVFQGAYNSPLHF.

This chain joins TRBV7-9 and TRBJ1-2; D perhaps matches TRBD1 (5 bases). CDR1 SEHNR and CDR2 FQNEAQ come from the germline V gene (reference sequence). V lost 1 base and J lost 3, with 15 bases in between. This CDR3 region has 16 residues. The CDR3 DNA follows: TGTGCCAGCAGCTTAGGGTCCGGGGGAAGGGACTATGGCTACACCTTC. It yields the protein CASSLGSGGRDYGYTF.

V usage is TRBV19 and J usage is TRBJ1-2; tentative D call: TRBD1 (5 bases). Trimming cost V 8 bases and J 2 bases, with 12 bases left between them. The CDR3 length is 13 residues. Germline CDR1 LNHDA, CDR2 SQIVND (reference sequence). Written as DNA, the CDR3 is TGTGCCAGTGCCCAGGGCACCAACTATGGCTACACCTTC. The encoded protein is CASAQGTNYGYTF. The whole variable domain, remainder taken from reference TRBV19 and TRBJ1-2, is DGGITQSPKYLFRKEGQNVTLSCEQNLNHDAMYWYRQDPGQGLRLIYYSQIVNDFQKGDIAEGYSVSREKKESFPLTVTSAQKNPTAFYLCASAQGTNYGYTFGSGTRLTVV.

The rearrangement uses TRBV7-8 and TRBJ1-2; a weak D match, TRBD1 (6 bases). The CDR3 contains 15 residues. Germline V CDR1 and CDR2: SGHVS, FQNEAQ. The germline V and J ends were trimmed by 0 bases and 3 bases, with 11 bases remaining between them. The CDR3 here is CASSLAIRGDYGYTF. The CDR3 bases are TGTGCCAGCAGCTTAGCAATCAGGGGCGACTATGGCTACACCTTC.

The V and J genes are TRBV5-1 and TRBJ1-2; D perhaps matches TRBD1 (5 bases). The CDR3 totals 12 residues. V gave up 8 bases and J gave up 8 bases, with 16 bases separating them. Germline assignment: CDR1 SGHRS and CDR2 YFSETQ. The CDR3 DNA follows: TGCGCCAGGACCCCTCCCTCAGGGGGCTACACCTTC. Encoded protein: CARTPPSGGYTF. The complete variable domain, with remaining parts taken from reference TRBV5-1 and TRBJ1-2, reads KAGVTQTPRYLIKTRGQQVTLSCSPISGHRSVSWYQQTPGQGLQFLFEYFSETQRNKGNFPGRFSGRQFSNSRSEMNVSTLELGDSALYLCARTPPSGGYTFGSGTRLTVV.

This clone has only one observation. The V gene is TRBV11-2, the J gene TRBJ2-7; D call uncertain. There are 12 residues in the CDR3. V was clipped by 1 base and J by 5 bases, with 6 bases between them. Germline V gene sequence: CDR1 SGHAT, CDR2 FQNNGV. The CDR3 DNA follows: TGTGCCAGCAGCTTAGGTCAAAACGAGCAGTACTTC. This gives the protein CASSLGQNEQYF.

The chain employs TRBV4-3 and TRBJ2-3; 9 bases fit TRBD1. This CDR3 has 18 residues. The J segment lost 6 bases and the V segment lost 0 bases, leaving 13 bases of the junction unmatched. The V gene's germline CDR1 is LGHNA and CDR2 YSLEER. CDR3 protein: CASSQDHLTGGLGDTQYF. CDR3 nucleotides: TGCGCCAGCAGCCAAGATCATCTTACAGGGGGCTTGGGGGATACGCAGTATTTT.

For the CDR3, the DNA is TGTGCCAGCAGCTTCAGGGGGCAGTATGAAGCTTTCTTT. Translation: CASSFRGQYEAFF. V gene TRBV7-2 combines with J gene TRBJ1-1, with 8 nucleotides matching TRBD1. The V gene's germline CDR1 is SGHTA and CDR2 FQGNSA. The CDR3 contains 13 residues. The trim removed 3 bases at V and 7 bases at J, leaving 4 bases unmatched.